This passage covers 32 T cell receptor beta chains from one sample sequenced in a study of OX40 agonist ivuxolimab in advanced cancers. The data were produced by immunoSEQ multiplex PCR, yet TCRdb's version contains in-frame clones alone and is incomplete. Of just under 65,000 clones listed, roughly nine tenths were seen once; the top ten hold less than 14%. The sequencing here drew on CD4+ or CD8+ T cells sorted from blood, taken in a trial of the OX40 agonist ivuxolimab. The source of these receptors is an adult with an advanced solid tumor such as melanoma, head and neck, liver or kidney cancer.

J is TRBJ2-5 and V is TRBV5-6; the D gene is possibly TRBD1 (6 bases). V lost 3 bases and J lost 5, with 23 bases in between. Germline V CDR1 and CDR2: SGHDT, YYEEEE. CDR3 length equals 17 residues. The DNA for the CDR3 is TGTGCCAGCAGCTCCCTTCGCGTCCGGGACATATGGGAGACCCAGTACTTC. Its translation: CASSSLRVRDIWETQYF.

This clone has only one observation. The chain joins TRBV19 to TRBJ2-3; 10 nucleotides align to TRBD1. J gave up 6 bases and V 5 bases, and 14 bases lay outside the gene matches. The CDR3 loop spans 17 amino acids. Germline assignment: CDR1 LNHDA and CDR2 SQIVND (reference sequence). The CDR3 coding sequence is TGTGCCAGTAGTTCGGGACAGGGGTTCTTCGGCGAGGATACGCAGTATTTT. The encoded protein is CASSSGQGFFGEDTQYF.

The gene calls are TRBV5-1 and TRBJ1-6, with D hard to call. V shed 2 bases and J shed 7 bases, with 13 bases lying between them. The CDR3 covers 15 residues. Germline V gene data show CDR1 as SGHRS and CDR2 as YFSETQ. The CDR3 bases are TGCGCCAGCAGCTTAAGCACACAACGAAATTCACCCCTCCACTTT. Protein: CASSLSTQRNSPLHF.

CDR3 region: CASSVVPGGAGLTDTQYF. The CDR3 DNA sequence: TGTGCCAGCAGCGTAGTACCGGGGGGAGCGGGCCTCACAGATACGCAGTATTTT. The chain recombines TRBV9 with TRBJ2-3, with 7 positions matching TRBD2. Germline-derived CDR1 and CDR2 are SGDLS and YYNGEE. J lost 2 bases, V lost 0 bases, and 12 bases had no gene match. The CDR3 consists of 18 residues.

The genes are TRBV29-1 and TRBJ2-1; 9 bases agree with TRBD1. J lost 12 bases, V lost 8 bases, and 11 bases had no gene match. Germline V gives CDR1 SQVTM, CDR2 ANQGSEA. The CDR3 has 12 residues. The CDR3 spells CSHGTGFKMQFF. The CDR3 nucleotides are TGCAGCCACGGGACAGGGTTTAAGATGCAGTTCTTC.

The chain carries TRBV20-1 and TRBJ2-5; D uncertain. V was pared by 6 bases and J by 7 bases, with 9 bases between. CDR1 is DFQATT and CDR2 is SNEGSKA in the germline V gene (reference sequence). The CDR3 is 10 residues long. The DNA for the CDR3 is TGCAGTGCGCTGGCGGTGACCCAGTACTTC. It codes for CSALAVTQYF.

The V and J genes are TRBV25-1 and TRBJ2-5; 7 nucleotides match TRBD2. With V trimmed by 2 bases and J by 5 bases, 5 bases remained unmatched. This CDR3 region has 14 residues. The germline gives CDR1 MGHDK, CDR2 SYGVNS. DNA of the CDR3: TGTGCCAGCAGTGAACCGGGGGGAGCGGAGACCCAGTACTTC. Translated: CASSEPGGAETQYF.

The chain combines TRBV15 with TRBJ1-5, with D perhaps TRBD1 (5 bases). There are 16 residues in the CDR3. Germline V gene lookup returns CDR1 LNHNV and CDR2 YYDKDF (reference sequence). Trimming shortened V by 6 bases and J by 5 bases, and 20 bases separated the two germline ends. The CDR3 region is CATRWGAGPSYQPQHF. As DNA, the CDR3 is TGTGCCACCAGGTGGGGCGCAGGGCCGAGTTATCAGCCCCAGCATTTT.

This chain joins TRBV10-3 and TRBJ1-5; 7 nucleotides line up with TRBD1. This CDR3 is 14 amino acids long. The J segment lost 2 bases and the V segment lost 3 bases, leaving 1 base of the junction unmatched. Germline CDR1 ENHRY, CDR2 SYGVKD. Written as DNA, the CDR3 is TGTGCCATCAGTGACAGGGGGGGCAATCAGCCCCAGCATTTT. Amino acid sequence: CAISDRGGNQPQHF.

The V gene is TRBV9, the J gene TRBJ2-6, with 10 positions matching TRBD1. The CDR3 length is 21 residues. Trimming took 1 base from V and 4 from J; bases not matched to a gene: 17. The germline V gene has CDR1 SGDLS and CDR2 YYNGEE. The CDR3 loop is CASSVRPLGLDRGSGANVLTF. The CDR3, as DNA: TGTGCCAGCAGCGTACGACCGTTGGGATTGGACAGGGGGTCAGGGGCCAACGTCCTGACTTTC.

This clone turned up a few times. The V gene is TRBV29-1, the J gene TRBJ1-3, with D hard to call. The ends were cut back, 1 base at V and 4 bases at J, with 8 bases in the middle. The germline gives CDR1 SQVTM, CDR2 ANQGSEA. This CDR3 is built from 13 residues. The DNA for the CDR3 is TGCAGCGTTGAAGGAGGATCAGGAAACACCATATATTTT. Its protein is CSVEGGSGNTIYF.

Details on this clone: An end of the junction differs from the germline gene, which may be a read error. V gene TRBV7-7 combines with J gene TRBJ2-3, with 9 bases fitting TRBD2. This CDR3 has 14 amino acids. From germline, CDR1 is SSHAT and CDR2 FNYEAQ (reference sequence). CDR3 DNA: TGTGCTAGCAGCTTAGAACTAGCGGGTGATACGCAGTATTTT. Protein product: CASSLELAGDTQYF.

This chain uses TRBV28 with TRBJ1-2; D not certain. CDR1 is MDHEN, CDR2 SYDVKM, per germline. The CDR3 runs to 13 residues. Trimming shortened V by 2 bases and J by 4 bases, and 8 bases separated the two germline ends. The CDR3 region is CASSLRAPYGYTF. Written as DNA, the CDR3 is TGTGCCAGCAGTTTACGGGCCCCCTATGGCTACACCTTC.

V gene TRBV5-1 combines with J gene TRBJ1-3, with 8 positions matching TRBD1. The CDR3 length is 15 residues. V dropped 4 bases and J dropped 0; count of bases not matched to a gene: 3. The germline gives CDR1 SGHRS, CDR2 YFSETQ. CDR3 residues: CASSRDRNSGNTIYF. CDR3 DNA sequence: TGCGCCAGCAGCCGGGACAGGAACTCTGGAAACACCATATATTTT.

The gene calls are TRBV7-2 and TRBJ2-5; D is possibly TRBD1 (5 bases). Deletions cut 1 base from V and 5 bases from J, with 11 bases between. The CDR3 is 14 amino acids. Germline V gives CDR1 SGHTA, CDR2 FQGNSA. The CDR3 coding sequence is TGTGCCAGCAGCTTAGTTCCAGGGCCGGAGACCCAGTACTTC. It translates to CASSLVPGPETQYF.

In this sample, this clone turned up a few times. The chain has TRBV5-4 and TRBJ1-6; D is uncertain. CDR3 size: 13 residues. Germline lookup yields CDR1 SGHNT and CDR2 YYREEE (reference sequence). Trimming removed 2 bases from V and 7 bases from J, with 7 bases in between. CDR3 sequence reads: CASSFGRNSPLHF. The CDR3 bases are TGTGCCAGCAGCTTCGGCAGGAATTCACCCCTCCACTTT.

As DNA, the CDR3 is TGTGCCAGCAGTGACGACCGACAGGGGGTTTACACTGAAGCTTTCTTT. Encoded protein: CASSDDRQGVYTEAFF. V is TRBV25-1 and J is TRBJ1-1, with 9 positions matching TRBD1. The CDR3 covers 16 residues. Germline values: CDR1 MGHDK, CDR2 SYGVNS. Trimming cost V 3 bases and J 3 bases; bases outside gene matches: 8.

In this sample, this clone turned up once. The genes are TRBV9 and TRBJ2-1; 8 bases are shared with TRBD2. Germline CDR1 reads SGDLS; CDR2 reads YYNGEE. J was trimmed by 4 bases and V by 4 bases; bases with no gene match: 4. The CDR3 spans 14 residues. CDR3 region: CASSFGRGYNEQFF. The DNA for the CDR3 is TGTGCCAGCAGCTTCGGGAGGGGATACAATGAGCAGTTCTTC.

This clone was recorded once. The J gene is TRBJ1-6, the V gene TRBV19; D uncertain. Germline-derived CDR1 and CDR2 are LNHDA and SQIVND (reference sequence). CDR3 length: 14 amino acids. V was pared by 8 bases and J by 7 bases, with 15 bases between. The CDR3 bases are TGTGCCAGTGGCCCAGGTGTGGGGAATTCACCCCTCCACTTT. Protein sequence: CASGPGVGNSPLHF.

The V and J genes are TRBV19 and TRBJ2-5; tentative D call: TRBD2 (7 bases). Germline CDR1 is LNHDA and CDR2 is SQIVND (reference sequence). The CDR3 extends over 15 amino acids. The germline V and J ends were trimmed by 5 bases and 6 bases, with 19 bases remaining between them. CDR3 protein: CASSFIERGAKTQYF. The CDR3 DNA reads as TGTGCCAGTAGTTTTATCGAACGGGGGGCGAAGACCCAGTACTTC.

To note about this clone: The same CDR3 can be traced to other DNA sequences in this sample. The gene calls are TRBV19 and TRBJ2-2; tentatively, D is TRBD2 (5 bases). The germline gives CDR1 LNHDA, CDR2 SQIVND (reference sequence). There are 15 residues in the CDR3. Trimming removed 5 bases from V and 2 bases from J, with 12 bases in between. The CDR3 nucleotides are TGTGCCAGTAGTTTGGCGGGCCCTAACACCGGGGAGCTGTTTTTT. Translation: CASSLAGPNTGELFF. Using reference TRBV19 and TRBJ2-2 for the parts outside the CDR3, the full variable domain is DGGITQSPKYLFRKEGQNVTLSCEQNLNHDAMYWYRQDPGQGLRLIYYSQIVNDFQKGDIAEGYSVSREKKESFPLTVTSAQKNPTAFYLCASSLAGPNTGELFFGEGSRLTVL.

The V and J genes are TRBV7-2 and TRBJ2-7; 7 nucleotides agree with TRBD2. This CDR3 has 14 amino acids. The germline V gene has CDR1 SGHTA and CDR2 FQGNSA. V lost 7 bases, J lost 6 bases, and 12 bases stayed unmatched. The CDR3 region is CASTLTRGSGEQYF. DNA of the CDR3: TGTGCCAGCACCCTGACGCGGGGGAGTGGCGAGCAGTACTTC.

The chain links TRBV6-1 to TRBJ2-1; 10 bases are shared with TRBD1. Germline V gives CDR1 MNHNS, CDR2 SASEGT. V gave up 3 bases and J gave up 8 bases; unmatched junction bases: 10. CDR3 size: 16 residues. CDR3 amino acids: CASSELGTGVYDEQFF. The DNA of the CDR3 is TGTGCCAGCAGTGAGTTGGGGACAGGGGTGTACGATGAGCAGTTCTTC.

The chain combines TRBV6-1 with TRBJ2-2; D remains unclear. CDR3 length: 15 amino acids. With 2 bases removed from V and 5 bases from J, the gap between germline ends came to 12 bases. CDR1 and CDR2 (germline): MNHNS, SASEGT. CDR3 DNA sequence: TGTGCCAGCAGTGAACTCGAGGATTGGACCGGGGAGCTGTTTTTT. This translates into CASSELEDWTGELFF.

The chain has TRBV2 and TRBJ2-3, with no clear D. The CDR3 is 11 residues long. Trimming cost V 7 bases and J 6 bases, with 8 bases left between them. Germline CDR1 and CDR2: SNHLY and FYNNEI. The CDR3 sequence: CASTGFDTQYF. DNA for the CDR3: TGTGCCAGCACGGGTTTTGATACGCAGTATTTT.

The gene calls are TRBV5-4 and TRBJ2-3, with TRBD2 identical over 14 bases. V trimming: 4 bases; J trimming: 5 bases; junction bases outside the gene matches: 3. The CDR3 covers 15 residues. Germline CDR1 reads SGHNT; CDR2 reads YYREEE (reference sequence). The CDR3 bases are TGTGCCAGCAGCACCGGGACTAGCGGGAGAGATACGCAGTATTTT. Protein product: CASSTGTSGRDTQYF.

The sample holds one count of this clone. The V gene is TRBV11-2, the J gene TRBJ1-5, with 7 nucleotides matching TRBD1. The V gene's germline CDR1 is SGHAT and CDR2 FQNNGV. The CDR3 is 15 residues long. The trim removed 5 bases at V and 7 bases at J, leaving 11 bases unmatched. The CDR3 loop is CASSPDTGVGQPQHF. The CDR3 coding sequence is TGTGCCAGCAGCCCCGATACAGGGGTAGGGCAGCCCCAGCATTTT.

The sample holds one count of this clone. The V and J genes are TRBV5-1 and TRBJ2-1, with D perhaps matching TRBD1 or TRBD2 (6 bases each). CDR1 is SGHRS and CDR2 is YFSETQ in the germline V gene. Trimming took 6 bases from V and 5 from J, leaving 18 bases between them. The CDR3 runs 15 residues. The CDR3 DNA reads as TGCGCCAGCAACCTGGCCGGGGGCGCGGACAATGAGCAGTTCTTC. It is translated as CASNLAGGADNEQFF.

The CDR3 sequence: CASSLPAGTNYGYTF. The DNA of the CDR3 is TGTGCCAGCAGCTTGCCGGCAGGGACTAACTATGGCTACACCTTC. The chain couples TRBV5-4 to TRBJ1-2, with a weak D call TRBD1 (5 bases). CDR1 SGHNT and CDR2 YYREEE come from the germline V gene (reference sequence). The CDR3 loop spans 15 amino acids. Trimming removed 1 base at V and 0 bases at J, with 10 bases between.

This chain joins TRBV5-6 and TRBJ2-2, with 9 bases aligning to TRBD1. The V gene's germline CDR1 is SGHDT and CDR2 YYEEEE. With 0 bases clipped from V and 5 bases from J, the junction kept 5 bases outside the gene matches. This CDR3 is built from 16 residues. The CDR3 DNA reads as TGTGCCAGCAGCTTGGCGACAGGGGGAACGACCGGGGAGCTGTTTTTT. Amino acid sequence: CASSLATGGTTGELFF.

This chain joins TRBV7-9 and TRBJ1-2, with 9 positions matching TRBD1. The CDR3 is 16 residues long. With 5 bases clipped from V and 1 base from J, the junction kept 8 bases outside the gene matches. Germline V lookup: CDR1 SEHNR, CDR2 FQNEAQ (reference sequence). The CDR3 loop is CASSPGTGSINYGYTF. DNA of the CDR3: TGTGCCAGCAGCCCCGGGACAGGGAGTATTAACTATGGCTACACCTTC.

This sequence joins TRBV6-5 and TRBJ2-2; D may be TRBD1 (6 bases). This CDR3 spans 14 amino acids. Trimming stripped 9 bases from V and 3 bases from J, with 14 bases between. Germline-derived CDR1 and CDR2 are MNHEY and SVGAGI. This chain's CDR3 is CASSIQGYTGELFF. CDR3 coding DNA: TGTGCCAGTTCTATACAGGGATACACCGGGGAGCTGTTTTTT.